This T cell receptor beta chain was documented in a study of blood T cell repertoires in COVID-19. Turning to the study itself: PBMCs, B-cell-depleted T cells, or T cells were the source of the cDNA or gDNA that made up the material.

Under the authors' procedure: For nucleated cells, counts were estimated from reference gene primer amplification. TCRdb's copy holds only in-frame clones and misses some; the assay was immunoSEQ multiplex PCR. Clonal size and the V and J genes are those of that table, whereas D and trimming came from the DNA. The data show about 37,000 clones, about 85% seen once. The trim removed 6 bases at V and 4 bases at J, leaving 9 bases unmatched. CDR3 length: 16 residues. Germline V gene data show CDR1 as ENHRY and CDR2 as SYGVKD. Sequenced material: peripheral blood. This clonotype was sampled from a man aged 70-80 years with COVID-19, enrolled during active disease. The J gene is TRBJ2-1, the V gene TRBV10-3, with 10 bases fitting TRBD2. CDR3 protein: CAIRENLAGDYNEQFF. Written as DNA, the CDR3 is TGTGCCATCAGAGAGAATCTAGCGGGAGATTACAATGAGCAGTTCTTC.